This T cell receptor beta chain was sequenced during a study of T cells in Graves' hyperthyroidism and ophthalmopathy. The CDR3 sequence is 11 residues long. Looked up from germline, CDR1 is GTSNPN and CDR2 is SVGIG (reference sequence). Trimming removed 0 bases at V and 6 bases at J, with 6 bases between. TCR beta CDR3 regions were amplified from RNA. During a first-round RT-PCR of the TCR CDR3, the HTBI primer set was used. MiXCR, applied by TCRdb to the multiplex PCR reads, yields one record per CDR3 protein. The sample carries under 650,000 distinct CDR3 sequences, 15% to 20% recorded once. The J gene is TRBJ2-7, the V gene TRBV30, with no clear D. The sequencing input was blood. The sequence derives from a woman aged 30 to 39 with Graves' hyperthyroidism. DNA of the CDR3: TGTGCCTGGAGTGTTATCTTCGAGCAGTACTTC. Translated, it gives CAWSVIFEQYF. Supplemented by reference TRBV30 and TRBJ2-7, the full variable domain reads SQTIHQWPATLVQPVGSPLSLECTVEGTSNPNLYWYRQAAGRGLQLLFYSVGIGQISSEVPQNLSASRPQDRQFILSSKKLLLSDSGFYLCAWSVIFEQYFGPGTRLTVT.